Following are 30 T cell receptor beta chains from one sample sequenced in a study of metastatic and nonmetastatic thyroid tumors. TCRdb reanalyzed the PCR reads with MiXCR. The sample lists 35,000 to 50,000 clones, 28% occurring once. Thyroid surgery took place with no prior treatment in any patient. Material: blood. The receptors come from a male donor with papillary thyroid cancer or a benign thyroid nodule (not recorded which). Some clones in this sample may be carry-over from other donors' samples.

This chain links TRBV6-1 with TRBJ1-2, with D maybe TRBD1 (5 bases). Trimming stripped 3 bases from V and 4 bases from J, with 12 bases between. In germline, CDR1 is MNHNS, CDR2 SASEGT. The CDR3 extends over 14 amino acids. This CDR3 reads CASSEAQGAYGYTF. The CDR3 region has the DNA TGTGCCAGCAGTGAGGCTCAAGGGGCCTATGGCTACACCTTC.

This clone is labeled medium-sized. CDR3: CASAPDRGGSPLHF. The CDR3, as DNA: TGTGCCAGCGCACCTGACAGGGGTGGATCACCCCTCCACTTT. The chain employs TRBV27 and TRBJ1-6, with TRBD1 identical over 8 bases. V was pared by 8 bases and J by 10 bases, with 10 bases of the junction left unmatched. CDR3 size: 14 residues. CDR1 and CDR2 (germline): MNHEY, SMNVEV (reference sequence).

This clone was picked up many times. This chain uses TRBV2 with TRBJ1-5; D unresolved. This CDR3 has 13 amino acids. V lost 8 bases to trimming and J lost 3 bases, with 11 bases between them. In germline, CDR1 is SNHLY, CDR2 FYNNEI. This CDR3 reads CASSTTNNQPQHF. CDR3 DNA sequence: TGTGCCAGCTCCACCACTAACAATCAGCCCCAGCATTTT.

At least ten counts were recorded for this clone. J is TRBJ2-1 and V is TRBV12-3 or TRBV12-4, with D possibly being TRBD2 (5 bases). V was pared by 7 bases and J by 8 bases, with 15 bases between. The CDR3 sequence is 13 residues long. The CDR3 DNA follows: TGTGCCAGCACCTCCCCTCCGCGGGATGAGCAGTTCTTC. Its protein is CASTSPPRDEQFF.

CDR3 loop: CASSLMTGGTEAFF. The CDR3 DNA is TGTGCCAGCAGCTTGATGACAGGGGGCACTGAAGCTTTCTTT. The genes are TRBV11-2 and TRBJ1-1, with TRBD1 identical over 9 bases. CDR1 is SGHAT, CDR2 FQNNGV, per germline. This CDR3 region has 14 residues. V lost 3 bases to trimming and J lost 4 bases; unmatched junction nucleotides: 3.

V and J are TRBV7-9 and TRBJ2-3; D is undetermined. The V and J ends lost 3 bases and 2 bases respectively, with 6 bases between them. This CDR3 spans 13 amino acids. Germline V gene data show CDR1 as SEHNR and CDR2 as FQNEAQ (reference sequence). In DNA form, the CDR3 reads TGTGCCAGCAGCTTGCCGAACACAGATACGCAGTATTTT. The encoded protein is CASSLPNTDTQYF.

The table lists this clone with a few counts. Without the conserved terminal phenylalanine or tryptophan, this CDR3 likely stems from a read error. No DNA is shown, since the ends of the CDR3 on it are uncertain; the CDR3 is the one TCRdb lists. The CDR3 region is CASSKGDSLQETQNL. The V and J genes are TRBV5-1 and TRBJ2-5; the DNA was not used to check the table's D call, TRBD1. The CDR3 spans 15 residues, counting both ends. Germline CDR1 reads SGHRS; CDR2 reads YFSETQ.

The sample holds many counts of this clone. The rearrangement uses TRBV5-1 and TRBJ2-3; 8 bases map to TRBD2. This CDR3 contains 14 residues. Germline V CDR1 and CDR2: SGHRS, YFSETQ. The V gene end was trimmed by 4 bases and the J gene end by 2 bases; junction bases not matched to a gene: 3. As DNA, the CDR3 is TGCGCCAGCAGCCCGGGGGGGTTCACAGATACGCAGTATTTT. It yields the protein CASSPGGFTDTQYF.

The V and J genes are TRBV6-7 and TRBJ2-7; 9 bases are a match to TRBD1. TRBV6-7 has ORF status, its function being uncertain. Unmatched junction bases numbered 6, after V lost 5 bases and J lost 1 base. CDR3 size: 15 residues. DNA of the CDR3: TGTGCCAGCAGTCTCCGGGACAGGGCATCCTACGAGCAGTACTTC. Translation: CASSLRDRASYEQYF.

V is TRBV20-1 and J is TRBJ2-1; the D gene could be TRBD1 or TRBD2 (6 bases each). This CDR3 region has 15 residues. The V and J ends lost 8 bases and 8 bases respectively, with 25 bases between them. Germline CDR1 is DFQATT and CDR2 is SNEGSKA (reference sequence). CDR3 in amino acids: CSSTPGWGAGDEQFF. CDR3 nucleotides: TGCAGTTCTACCCCGGGGTGGGGGGCTGGCGATGAGCAGTTCTTC.

This clone was recorded at least ten times. The gene calls are TRBV3-1 and TRBJ1-6; 10 positions agree with TRBD1. Germline-derived CDR1 and CDR2 are LGHDT and YNNKEL (reference sequence). V trimming: 3 bases; J trimming: 10 bases; junction bases outside the gene matches: 3. This CDR3 is 14 amino acids long. CDR3 in DNA: TGTGCCAGCAGCCAGGGACAGGGGAACTCACCCCTCCACTTT. Translating it yields CASSQGQGNSPLHF.

This sequence joins TRBV6-1 and TRBJ2-7; D is possibly TRBD2 (5 bases). This CDR3 is built from 11 residues. CDR1 MNHNS and CDR2 SASEGT come from the germline V gene. The germline V and J ends were trimmed by 10 bases and 6 bases, with 13 bases remaining between them. This CDR3 reads CAISGASEQYF. The CDR3 region has the DNA TGTGCCATCAGCGGAGCGAGCGAGCAGTACTTC.

Concerning this clone itself: At one end the junction does not follow the germline gene, possibly because of a read error. CDR3 in DNA: TGTGCCAGCACCATACCGGGAGGCGATGAAGCTATGTTT. Translating gives CASTIPGGDEAMF. This chain links TRBV12-3 or TRBV12-4 with TRBJ1-1; D ambiguous. The CDR3 spans 13 residues.

This clone has more than one count but fewer than ten. CDR3 protein: CASRKQGGSGASYEQYF. CDR3 DNA sequence: TGTGCCAGCAGAAAGCAGGGGGGTAGCGGGGCCTCCTACGAGCAGTACTTC. The V call is TRBV6-1, the J call TRBJ2-7, with TRBD2 as a possible D gene (8 bases). Per germline, CDR1 MNHNS and CDR2 SASEGT. This CDR3 has 17 amino acids. V was trimmed by 6 bases and J by 0 bases, leaving 21 bases between them.

The table lists this clone with many counts. This chain links TRBV18 with TRBJ1-1; no firm D call. The germline V gene encodes CDR1 KGHSH and CDR2 LQKENI. The CDR3 totals 13 residues. The ends were cut back, 6 bases at V and 5 bases at J, with 13 bases in the middle. CDR3 loop: CASSISQETEAFF. The CDR3 DNA follows: TGTGCCAGCTCCATAAGCCAGGAGACTGAAGCTTTCTTT. The whole variable domain, remainder taken from reference TRBV18 and TRBJ1-1, is NAGVMQNPRHLVRRRGQEARLRCSPMKGHSHVYWYRQLPEEGLKFMVYLQKENIIDESGMPKERFSAEFPKEGPSILRIQQVVRGDSAAYFCASSISQETEAFFGQGTRLTVV.

This clone occurred a few times. V is TRBV28 and J is TRBJ2-7; 10 bases fit TRBD2. Germline values: CDR1 MDHEN, CDR2 SYDVKM. This CDR3 has 14 residues. V shed 5 bases, J shed 9 bases, and the junction held 10 bases outside the gene matches. The CDR3 DNA reads TGTGCCAGCAGTCCATGGACTAGCGGTACGCCGCAGTACTTC. This encodes CASSPWTSGTPQYF.

The gene calls are TRBV20-1 and TRBJ1-4; 11 bases align to TRBD1. Losses at the gene ends were 1 base for V and 6 bases for J; bases not matched to a gene: 1. Germline loops: CDR1 DFQATT, CDR2 SNEGSKA (reference sequence). The CDR3 runs 14 residues. The CDR3 here is CSARGTGGYEKLFF. The CDR3 coding sequence is TGCAGTGCTAGAGGGACAGGGGGCTATGAAAAACTGTTTTTT.

This clone was seen at least ten times. V usage is TRBV5-1 and J usage is TRBJ2-2; 8 bases agree with TRBD2. There are 16 residues in the CDR3. Germline loops: CDR1 SGHRS, CDR2 YFSETQ. Unmatched junction bases numbered 13, after V lost 5 bases and J lost 7 bases. The CDR3 loop reads CASRQGLGELGGELFF. In DNA, the CDR3 is TGCGCCAGCAGACAGGGACTAGGAGAGCTCGGCGGGGAGCTGTTTTTT.

Many counts were recorded for this clone. This chain links TRBV5-4 with TRBJ2-5; 12 positions match TRBD2. Germline V gives CDR1 SGHNT, CDR2 YYREEE (reference sequence). The V gene end was trimmed by 4 bases and the J gene end by 5 bases; junction bases not matched to a gene: 9. The CDR3 runs 16 residues. The CDR3 loop is CASSDRTSGAGETQYF. The CDR3, as DNA: TGTGCCAGCAGCGACCGGACTAGCGGGGCGGGGGAGACCCAGTACTTC.

Only a few counts were recorded for this clone. The rearrangement uses TRBV19 and TRBJ1-5; D unresolved. This CDR3 contains 13 residues. Germline V gene lookup returns CDR1 LNHDA and CDR2 SQIVND (reference sequence). The V and J ends lost 3 bases and 1 base respectively, with 4 bases between them. The CDR3 loop is CASSMQSNQPQHF. The CDR3 DNA follows: TGTGCCAGTAGTATGCAGAGCAATCAGCCCCAGCATTTT.

The chain combines TRBV20-1 with TRBJ2-1; no firm D call. Trimming left V 6 bases short and J 0 bases short, with 12 bases between. CDR1 is DFQATT and CDR2 is SNEGSKA in the germline V gene (reference sequence). The CDR3 is 14 amino acids. The CDR3, as DNA: TGCAGTGCCGGTAAGGGCGGCTCCTACAATGAGCAGTTCTTC. Its protein is CSAGKGGSYNEQFF.

The chain combines TRBV27 with TRBJ2-1; maybe TRBD2 (6 bases). Germline V lookup: CDR1 MNHEY, CDR2 SMNVEV (reference sequence). This CDR3 contains 13 residues. Between the trimmed V and J ends, which lost 8 bases and 5 bases, there was a span of 13 bases. CDR3 sequence (DNA): TGTGCCAGCGGGAGGCGTGTGGACAATGAGCAGTTCTTC. Its translation is CASGRRVDNEQFF.

V and J are TRBV20-1 and TRBJ2-3, with D perhaps TRBD2 (5 bases). Germline lookup yields CDR1 DFQATT and CDR2 SNEGSKA (reference sequence). The germline V and J ends were trimmed by 3 bases and 6 bases, with 16 bases remaining between them. There are 14 residues in the CDR3. Here the CDR3 DNA reads TGCAGTGCTAGCGGAAGCGGAGAGTGGGATACGCAGTATTTT. The encoded protein is CSASGSGEWDTQYF.

This clone showed up just a few times. V usage is TRBV6-1 and J usage is TRBJ1-2; no firm D call. CDR1 and CDR2 (germline): MNHNS, SASEGT. The CDR3 length is 13 residues. Trimming left V 1 base short and J 8 bases short, with 11 bases between. The CDR3 sequence: CASSEGRRMGYTF. The CDR3 DNA follows: TGTGCCAGCAGTGAAGGCCGTCGTATGGGCTACACCTTC.

The chain links TRBV20-1 to TRBJ2-3; maybe TRBD2 (6 bases). CDR3 size: 14 residues. Trimming cost V 1 base and J 4 bases, with 12 bases left between them. Per germline, CDR1 DFQATT and CDR2 SNEGSKA (reference sequence). The CDR3 loop reads CSARVGAGPDTQYF. DNA for the CDR3: TGCAGTGCTAGAGTTGGGGCGGGGCCAGATACGCAGTATTTT.

The chain uses TRBV12-3 or TRBV12-4 and TRBJ2-3; D gene ambiguous. This CDR3 is 13 amino acids long. Trimming pared 5 bases from V and 6 bases from J, leaving 12 bases between. The CDR3 is CASSTSWVDTQYF. The CDR3, as DNA: TGTGCCAGCAGTACGTCATGGGTGGATACGCAGTATTTT.

The chain joins TRBV7-2 to TRBJ1-1; tentative D call: TRBD1 (6 bases). The length of the CDR3 is 14 residues. Germline V gene data show CDR1 as SGHTA and CDR2 as FQGNSA. V was cut by 2 bases and J by 5 bases, with 12 bases left in between. In nucleotides, the CDR3 is TGTGCCAGCAGCTTACAGGGGACGGGGACTGAAGCTTTCTTT. It codes for CASSLQGTGTEAFF.

With regard to this clone: This sample includes further DNA sequences coding for the same CDR3. The gene calls are TRBV6-1 and TRBJ2-7, with 7 bases aligning to TRBD1. Germline V gene data show CDR1 as MNHNS and CDR2 as SASEGT. J lost 3 bases, V lost 9 bases, and 8 bases had no gene match. The CDR3 has 13 residues. The CDR3 sequence: CASSTGTVYEQYF. DNA for the CDR3: TGTGCCAGTTCAACCGGGACAGTCTACGAGCAGTACTTC.

By share, this clone counts as medium-sized. CDR3 nucleotides: TGTGCCAGCAGCCCCCAGAGAGGGTCTGGGGCCAACGTCCTGACTTTC. It yields the protein CASSPQRGSGANVLTF. The chain carries TRBV4-2 and TRBJ2-6; weak D call: TRBD2 (5 bases). CDR1 is LGHNA, CDR2 YNFKEQ, per germline. The CDR3 contains 16 residues. Trimming took 4 bases from V and 1 from J, leaving 11 bases between them.

The sample holds a few counts of this clone. One end of the junction varies from germline; a read error may be responsible. The J gene is TRBJ2-7, the V gene TRBV6-5; D unclear. CDR1 and CDR2 (germline): MNHEY, SVGAGI. The CDR3 extends over 13 amino acids. In DNA form, the CDR3 reads TGTGCCAGCAGTTCCCAAACAGAGTACGTGCAGTACTTC. Its protein is CASSSQTEYVQYF.